The 5 T cell receptor beta chains given below trace back to one sample, sequenced in a study of blood T cells in healthy people across ages. Combining a sample-barcoded 5' primer with a J-beta primer mix, a second PCR ran for roughly 6 to 12 cycles. TCRdb re-called the 5' RACE reads through MiXCR, storing one row per CDR3 protein. The sample shows some 640,000 distinct CDR3 sequences, under 30% of them seen only once. Sequencing was done on a sample of blood. Source of these receptors: an elderly woman in good health.

The chain uses TRBV5-1 and TRBJ2-7; the D gene is possibly TRBD1 (6 bases). The CDR3 runs to 15 residues. In germline, CDR1 is SGHRS, CDR2 YFSETQ. CDR3 sequence: CAGRRGGRHRYEQYF. In DNA, the CDR3 is TGCGCGGGCAGGAGAGGGGGACGGCATCGCTACGAGCAGTACTTC.

On this clonotype itself: A read error may produce the germline difference seen at one junction end. The chain joins TRBV13 to TRBJ2-5; TRBD1 agrees at 11 bases. The J call could be wrong; TRBJ2-7 is a better fit for the DNA end. The CDR3 contains 13 residues. Germline V gene lookup returns CDR1 PRHDT and CDR2 FYEKMQ (reference sequence). CDR3 coding DNA: TGTGTCAGCAGCGGTGGGACAGGGGGCGAGCAGTACTTC. As protein: CVSSGGTGGEQYF.

In its sample, this clonotype was seen once. The chain combines TRBV5-6 with TRBJ2-6; no clear D gene. This CDR3 is 15 amino acids long. V lost 1 base, J lost 2 bases, and 7 bases lay in between. Germline CDR1 reads SGHDT; CDR2 reads YYEEEE. The CDR3 here is CASSLRVAGANVLTF. The CDR3, as DNA: TGTGCCAGCAGCTTGAGGGTAGCTGGGGCCAACGTCCTGACTTTC.

This clonotype was observed a handful of times. The chain has TRBV4-1 and TRBJ1-1; D call uncertain. This CDR3 is built from 14 residues. Germline V gives CDR1 MGHRA, CDR2 YSYEKL. Deletions cut 3 bases from V and 3 bases from J, with 11 bases between. Written as DNA, the CDR3 is TGCGCCAGCAGCCACGACGGAACGGACACTGAAGCTTTCTTT. It encodes CASSHDGTDTEAFF.

This clonotype was counted a few times. The rearrangement uses TRBV5-5 and TRBJ2-2, with D maybe TRBD1 (6 bases). The CDR3 runs 15 residues. V was cut by 3 bases and J by 4 bases, with 13 bases left in between. From germline, CDR1 is SGHKS and CDR2 YYEKEE (reference sequence). The CDR3 DNA reads as TGTGCCAGCAGCTCCCCAGGGGCGCCCACCGGGGAGCTGTTTTTT. Amino acids: CASSSPGAPTGELFF.